This T cell receptor (beta chain) was profiled in a study of human T cells and chemical hapten exposure. TCRdb recomputed calls from the RACE reads with MiXCR, one row per CDR3 protein. The data contain 340,000 or so distinct CDR3 sequences, about 7% of them seen just once; the ten biggest clones take up approximately 8.9%. Germline CDR1 SGHTA, CDR2 FQGNSA. The CDR3 loop spans 14 amino acids. The V gene lost 2 bases and the J gene lost 4 bases, with 11 bases spanning the gap. Specified time point: patch test 1, 2 weeks after DPC sensitization. Regarding treatment: therapeutic diphenylcyclopropenone sensitization with weekly scalp DPC. In its sample, this clonotype was seen a few times.

This specimen consisted of whole blood, obtained in connection with sensitization to the hapten diphenylcyclopropenone (DPC). This clonotype originated in a woman in her late teens or twenties with alopecia areata. Some clones in this sample may be carry-over from other donors' samples. The chain combines TRBV7-2 with TRBJ1-1, with TRBD1 as a possible D gene (5 bases). The chain's CDR3 is CASSLRGAGTEAFF. The CDR3, as DNA: TGTGCCAGCAGCTTAAGAGGGGCCGGCACTGAAGCTTTCTTT.